A few counts support the clone carrying this TCR beta chain. The target antigen is unknown. The PCR had 60 Vbeta and 13 Jbeta primers. Profiling relied on immunoSEQ multiplex PCR, and the TCRdb table lists in-frame clones only, not all of them. Of roughly 120,000 clones listed, roughly 14% are singletons. The V gene end was trimmed by 3 bases and the J gene end by 6 bases; junction bases not matched to a gene: 16. CDR1 SGHRS and CDR2 YFSETQ come from the germline V gene. The CDR3 sequence is 17 residues long. This specimen belongs to a study of cytomegalovirus exposure and HLA in healthy donors. Findings and limits, study-wide: The study listed under 200 cytomegalovirus-associated TCR beta chains. Earlier results showed most TCR beta V segments being productive about 90% or about 30% of the time. Reported results showed that the classifier diagnosed cytomegalovirus status with high specificity and sensitivity.

Unrecorded immune exposures were likely, despite nominal health at sampling. This chain connects TRBV5-1 to TRBJ2-3, with 7 bases matching TRBD2. The receptor's source is a woman between 18 and 29 years old in good health and CMV-seronegative. The sample taken for sequencing was PBMCs. The CDR3 DNA reads TGCGCCAGCAGCTGGGGGACTAAGCGGGCGAACAAGGATACGCAGTATTTT. Amino acids: CASSWGTKRANKDTQYF.